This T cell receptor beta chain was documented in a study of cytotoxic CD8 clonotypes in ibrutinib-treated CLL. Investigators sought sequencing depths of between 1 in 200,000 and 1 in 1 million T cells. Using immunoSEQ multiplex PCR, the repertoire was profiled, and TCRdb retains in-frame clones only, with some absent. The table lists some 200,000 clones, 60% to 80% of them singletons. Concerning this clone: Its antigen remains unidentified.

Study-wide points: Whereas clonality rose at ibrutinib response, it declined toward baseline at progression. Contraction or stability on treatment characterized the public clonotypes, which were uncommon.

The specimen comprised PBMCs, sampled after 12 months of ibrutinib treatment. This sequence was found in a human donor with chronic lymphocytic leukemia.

The CDR3 bases are TGTGCCAGCAGTTCCAGCGGAAGCTCCTACAATGAGCAGTTCTTC. Translation gives CASSSSGSSYNEQFF. The chain links TRBV25-1 to TRBJ2-1, with TRBD2 as a possible D gene (5 bases). The V end lost 5 bases, the J end lost 0 bases, and 11 bases lay between the germline ends. CDR3 length: 15 residues. CDR1 is MGHDK and CDR2 is SYGVNS in the germline V gene.